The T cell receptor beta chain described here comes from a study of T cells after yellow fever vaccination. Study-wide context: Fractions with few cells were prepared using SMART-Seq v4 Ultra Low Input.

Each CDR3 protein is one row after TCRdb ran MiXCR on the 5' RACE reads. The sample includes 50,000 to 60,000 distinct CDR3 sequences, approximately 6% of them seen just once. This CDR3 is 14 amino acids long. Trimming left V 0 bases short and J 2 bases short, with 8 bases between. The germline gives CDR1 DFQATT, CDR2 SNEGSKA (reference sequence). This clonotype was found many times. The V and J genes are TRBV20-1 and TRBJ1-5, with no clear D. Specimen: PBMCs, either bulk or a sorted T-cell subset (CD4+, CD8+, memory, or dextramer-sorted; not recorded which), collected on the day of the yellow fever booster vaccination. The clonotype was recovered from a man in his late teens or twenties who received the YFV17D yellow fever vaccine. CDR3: CSARDRTGNQPQHF. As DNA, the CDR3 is TGCAGTGCTAGAGATCGAACGGGCAATCAGCCCCAGCATTTT.